This TCR beta chain was profiled in a study of blood T cell repertoires in COVID-19. This CDR3 has 15 amino acids. Trimming pared 1 base from V and 2 bases from J, leaving 12 bases between. Germline lookup yields CDR1 SGHVS and CDR2 FQNEAQ. Assay used: immunoSEQ multiplex PCR; TCRdb lists only in-frame clones, some missing. Among roughly 410,000 clones, about 89% were seen once, and the ten largest hold roughly 1.6%. The sequence came from a woman between 40 and 55 years old with COVID-19, enrolled during active disease. This chain uses TRBV7-8 with TRBJ2-7; D perhaps matches TRBD2 (5 bases). The sample consisted of peripheral blood. In DNA form, the CDR3 reads TGTGCCAGCAGCTTAGGGGAGATGGGGACCTACGAGCAGTACTTC. Translated, it gives CASSLGEMGTYEQYF.